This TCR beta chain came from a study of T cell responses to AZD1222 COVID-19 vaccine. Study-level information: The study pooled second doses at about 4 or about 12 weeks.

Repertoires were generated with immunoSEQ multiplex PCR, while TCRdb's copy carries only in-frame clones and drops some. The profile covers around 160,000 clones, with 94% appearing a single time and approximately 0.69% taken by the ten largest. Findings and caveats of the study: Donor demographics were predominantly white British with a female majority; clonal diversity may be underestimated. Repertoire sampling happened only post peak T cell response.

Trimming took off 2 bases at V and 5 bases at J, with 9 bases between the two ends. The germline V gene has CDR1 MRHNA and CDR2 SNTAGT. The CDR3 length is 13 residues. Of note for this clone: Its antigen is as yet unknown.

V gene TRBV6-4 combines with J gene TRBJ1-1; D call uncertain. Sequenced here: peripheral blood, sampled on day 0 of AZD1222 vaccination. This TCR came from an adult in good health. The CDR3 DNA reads TGTGCCAGCAGTGACACTGAACAAACTGAAGCTTTCTTT. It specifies CASSDTEQTEAFF.